The 8 T cell receptor beta chains listed next were all sequenced from one sample in a study of cytomegalovirus exposure and HLA in healthy donors. PCR primers comprised 60 Vbeta and 13 Jbeta primers. TCRdb's table, derived via immunoSEQ multiplex PCR, lists solely in-frame clones and lacks some. This sample yields approximately 170,000 clones, of which roughly 80% are seen a single time; about 0.77% belongs to the top ten. The sample was PBMCs. Receptors originate from a woman aged 18-29 years in good health and CMV-seronegative.

In this sample, this clone turned up a few times. The chain has TRBV10-3 and TRBJ1-1; 10 bases map to TRBD1. V trimming: 2 bases; J trimming: 3 bases; junction bases outside the gene matches: 3. The germline V gene has CDR1 ENHRY and CDR2 SYGVKD. This CDR3 is built from 15 residues. The CDR3 sequence: CAISELTGGYTEAFF. DNA of the CDR3: TGTGCCATCAGTGAGCTGACAGGGGGCTACACTGAAGCTTTCTTT.

This clone was seen a handful of times. One end of the junction varies from germline; a read error may be responsible. This chain links TRBV7-7 with TRBJ2-7; D might be TRBD2 (5 bases). Per the germline V gene, CDR1 is SSHAT and CDR2 is FNYEAQ (reference sequence). CDR3 size: 14 residues. The CDR3 sequence: CASSLSREGGEQYF. The CDR3 bases are TGTGCTAGCAGCTTATCCCGGGAAGGAGGCGAGCAGTACTTC.

Details on this clone: In the same sample, other DNA sequences code for this CDR3. CDR3 nucleotide sequence: TGCGCCAGCAGCTTTACTAGCGGAAGCTCCTACGAGCAGTACTTC. Translation gives CASSFTSGSSYEQYF. The chain has TRBV5-1 and TRBJ2-7; 8 bases are a match to TRBD2. This CDR3 is built from 15 residues. The V gene's germline CDR1 is SGHRS and CDR2 YFSETQ. V shed 2 bases, J shed 0 bases, and the junction held 4 bases outside the gene matches. Complete variable domain (other parts from reference TRBV5-1 and TRBJ2-7): KAGVTQTPRYLIKTRGQQVTLSCSPISGHRSVSWYQQTPGQGLQFLFEYFSETQRNKGNFPGRFSGRQFSNSRSEMNVSTLELGDSALYLCASSFTSGSSYEQYFGPGTRLTVT.

The chain recombines TRBV27 with TRBJ2-7; the match to TRBD1 covers 7 bases. CDR1 is MNHEY, CDR2 SMNVEV, per germline (reference sequence). The CDR3 length is 14 residues. V shed 5 bases and J 4 bases; nucleotides not matched to a gene: 8. CDR3 sequence (DNA): TGTGCCAGCAGTAGGAGAGGGGGCAGTTACGAGCAGTACTTC. It yields the protein CASSRRGGSYEQYF.

This sequence joins TRBV28 and TRBJ1-2; 7 positions agree with TRBD1. CDR3 length: 13 residues. The junction had 4 bases not matched to a gene; V was cut back by 5 bases and J by 4 bases. The germline V gene encodes CDR1 MDHEN and CDR2 SYDVKM. CDR3 sequence reads: CASSGRDSYGYTF. DNA for the CDR3: TGTGCCAGCAGTGGGCGGGACAGCTATGGCTACACCTTC.

The chain is built from TRBV28 and TRBJ2-1; 10 bases align to TRBD2. V lost 6 bases, J lost 0 bases, and 17 bases stayed unmatched. The germline V gene has CDR1 MDHEN and CDR2 SYDVKM. The length of the CDR3 is 20 residues. The CDR3 protein is CASSLRPGLAPQSSYNEQFF. The DNA of the CDR3 is TGTGCCAGCAGCCTCCGGCCGGGACTAGCGCCCCAGAGCTCCTACAATGAGCAGTTCTTC.

The chain links TRBV28 to TRBJ1-1; 7 positions match TRBD1. CDR1 MDHEN and CDR2 SYDVKM come from the germline V gene. The CDR3 sequence is 14 residues long. V dropped 5 bases and J dropped 7; count of bases not matched to a gene: 10. The CDR3 is CASSRWTGDSEAFF. The CDR3 DNA reads TGTGCCAGCAGTAGATGGACAGGAGATAGTGAAGCTTTCTTT.

With regard to this clone: The sample carries other DNA sequences with the same CDR3. V and J are TRBV18 and TRBJ1-3; D may be TRBD1 (6 bases). The germline V gene encodes CDR1 KGHSH and CDR2 LQKENI. The CDR3 extends over 14 amino acids. Deletions cut 6 bases from V and 4 bases from J, with 13 bases between. The CDR3 DNA reads as TGTGCCAGCTCCACCGGAACAGGGGGAAACACCATATATTTT. Translation: CASSTGTGGNTIYF. Full variable domain (rest looked up from reference TRBV18 and TRBJ1-3): NAGVMQNPRHLVRRRGQEARLRCSPMKGHSHVYWYRQLPEEGLKFMVYLQKENIIDESGMPKERFSAEFPKEGPSILRIQQVVRGDSAAYFCASSTGTGGNTIYFGEGSWLTVV.